This is a list of T cell receptor beta chains from one sample in a study of blood T cell repertoires in COVID-19. TCRdb keeps only in-frame clones here, not all; method: immunoSEQ multiplex PCR. The profile covers tens of thousands of clones, with 75% to 90% appearing a single time and 6.5% to 9% taken by the ten largest. Sequencing was performed on peripheral blood. Receptors originate from a man aged 60-69 years with acute or convalescent COVID-19. Each CDR3 is given with its conserved first and last residue. Each record gives: CDR3 protein, CDR3 DNA, clone size, J gene, D gene, V gene. D genes are given only for firm matches. The size field is filled for only some rows; it gives once, few, many or a size class.

CDR3aa: CASSYSLGQGRDEQFF
CDR3nt: TGTGCCAGCAGTTACTCGTTGGGGCAGGGGAGGGATGAGCAGTTCTTC
abundance: -
j_gene: TRBJ2-1
d_gene: -
v_gene: TRBV6-5

CDR3aa: CASSPSNEQFF
CDR3nt: TGTGCCAGCTCCCCTAGTAATGAGCAGTTCTTC
abundance: -
j_gene: TRBJ2-1
d_gene: -
v_gene: TRBV6-1

CDR3aa: CASKPPRGNYGYTF
CDR3nt: TGTGCCAGCAAACCCCCCAGAGGAAACTATGGCTACACCTTC
abundance: -
j_gene: TRBJ1-2
d_gene: -
v_gene: TRBV7-9

CDR3aa: CASSLPGLAGAQETQYF
CDR3nt: TGTGCCAGCAGCTTACCGGGACTAGCGGGGGCCCAAGAGACCCAGTACTTC
abundance: once
j_gene: TRBJ2-5
d_gene: TRBD2
v_gene: TRBV11-2

CDR3aa: CASSLYVPDRLNYGYTF
CDR3nt: TGTGCCAGCAGTTTATACGTTCCGGACAGGTTAAACTATGGCTACACCTTC
abundance: few
j_gene: TRBJ1-2
d_gene: TRBD1
v_gene: TRBV27

CDR3aa: CSASNRNTEAFF
CDR3nt: TGCAGTGCTAGTAACAGAAACACTGAAGCTTTCTTT
abundance: -
j_gene: TRBJ1-1
d_gene: -
v_gene: TRBV20-1

CDR3aa: CASSQEQGNTEAFF
CDR3nt: TGTGCCAGCAGCCAAGAACAGGGGAACACTGAAGCTTTCTTT
abundance: -
j_gene: TRBJ1-1
d_gene: -
v_gene: TRBV3-1/TRBV3-2

CDR3aa: CASSVDGTSGGDIHEQFF
CDR3nt: TGTGCCAGCAGCGTAGATGGGACTAGCGGGGGGGATATCCATGAGCAGTTCTTC
abundance: -
j_gene: TRBJ2-1
d_gene: TRBD2
v_gene: TRBV9

CDR3aa: CAWSMPPVFSGRAPGYEQYF
CDR3nt: TGTGCCTGGAGTATGCCCCCGGTGTTTAGCGGGAGGGCACCTGGATACGAGCAGTACTTC
abundance: -
j_gene: TRBJ2-7
d_gene: TRBD2
v_gene: TRBV30

CDR3aa: CASSRGTGKSWETQYF
CDR3nt: TGTGCCAGCAGCAGGGGGACAGGGAAGAGTTGGGAGACCCAGTACTTC
abundance: few
j_gene: TRBJ2-5
d_gene: TRBD1
v_gene: TRBV11-2

CDR3aa: CASSLSSAGVNGYTF
CDR3nt: TGTGCCAGCAGCTTAAGTAGCGCAGGGGTAAATGGCTACACCTTC
abundance: few
j_gene: TRBJ1-2
d_gene: -
v_gene: TRBV7-2

CDR3aa: CASSLTGVNYGYTF
CDR3nt: TGTGCCAGCAGCTTAACAGGGGTTAACTATGGCTACACCTTC
abundance: -
j_gene: TRBJ1-2
d_gene: TRBD1
v_gene: TRBV7-2

CDR3aa: CASSLNQQTNEKLFF
CDR3nt: TGTGCCAGCAGCTTAAACCAACAGACAAATGAAAAACTGTTTTTT
abundance: -
j_gene: TRBJ1-4
d_gene: -
v_gene: TRBV7-9

CDR3aa: CASSSRRNQPQHF
CDR3nt: TGTGCCAGCAGTTCCCGTCGCAATCAGCCCCAGCATTTT
abundance: -
j_gene: TRBJ1-5
d_gene: -
v_gene: TRBV27

CDR3aa: CASGYRENQPQHF
CDR3nt: TGTGCCAGCGGATACAGGGAAAATCAGCCCCAGCATTTT
abundance: -
j_gene: TRBJ1-5
d_gene: -
v_gene: TRBV28

CDR3aa: CASRPGGTYEQYF
CDR3nt: TGTGCCAGCAGGCCCGGGGGTACCTACGAGCAGTACTTC
abundance: -
j_gene: TRBJ2-7
d_gene: -
v_gene: TRBV6-5

CDR3aa: CASSYASGGAIHTQYF
CDR3nt: TGTGCCAGCAGTTACGCTAGCGGGGGGGCCATCCATACGCAGTATTTT
abundance: -
j_gene: TRBJ2-3
d_gene: TRBD2
v_gene: TRBV6-5